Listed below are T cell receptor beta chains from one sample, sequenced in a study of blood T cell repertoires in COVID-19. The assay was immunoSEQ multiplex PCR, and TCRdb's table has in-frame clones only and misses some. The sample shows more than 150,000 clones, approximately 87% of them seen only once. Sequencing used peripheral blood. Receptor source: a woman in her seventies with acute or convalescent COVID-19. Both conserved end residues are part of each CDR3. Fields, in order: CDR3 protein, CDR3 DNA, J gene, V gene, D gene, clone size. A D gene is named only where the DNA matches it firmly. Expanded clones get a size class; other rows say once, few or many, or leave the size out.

CAARTGINTEAFF	TGTGCCGCGCGTACAGGGATTAACACTGAAGCTTTCTTT	TRBJ1-1	TRBV6-5	.	.
CASEPGGTYEQYF	TGTGCCAGCGAACCAGGGGGCACGTACGAGCAGTACTTC	TRBJ2-7	TRBV2	TRBD1	.
CASSWGGLADGELFF	TGTGCCAGCAGCTGGGGAGGGTTGGCCGACGGGGAGCTGTTTTTT	TRBJ2-2	TRBV5-4	TRBD2	.
CASTEVGLAYEQFF	TGTGCCAGCACCGAGGTAGGACTAGCTTATGAGCAGTTCTTC	TRBJ2-1	TRBV7-9	TRBD2	few
CASSVSPTGIYEQYF	TGTGCCAGCAGCGTCTCCCCGACAGGGATCTACGAGCAGTACTTC	TRBJ2-7	TRBV9	TRBD1	.
CASSPRRRLAGESSYEQYF	TGTGCCAGCAGCCCCCGGAGAAGACTAGCGGGAGAATCAAGCTACGAGCAGTACTTC	TRBJ2-7	TRBV11-2	TRBD2	.
CAISESRAEQETQYF	TGTGCCATCAGTGAGTCTCGCGCGGAGCAAGAGACCCAGTACTTC	TRBJ2-5	TRBV10-3	.	.
CASSLRVQGVNTEAFF	TGCGCCAGCAGCTTAAGGGTTCAGGGTGTGAACACTGAAGCTTTCTTT	TRBJ1-1	TRBV5-1	.	.
CASSYRHANTGELFF	TGTGCCAGCAGTTACCGACACGCGAACACCGGGGAGCTGTTTTTT	TRBJ2-2	TRBV6-2/TRBV6-3	.	.
CASSPSLGTSGIGELFF	TGTGCCAGCAGCCCGTCCCTAGGGACTAGCGGGATTGGGGAGCTGTTTTTT	TRBJ2-2	TRBV9	TRBD2	.
CASSQEWTVIQPQHF	TGCGCCAGCAGCCAAGAATGGACAGTAATACAGCCCCAGCATTTT	TRBJ1-5	TRBV4-3	.	.
CASSYTDRGGGYGYTF	TGTGCCAGCAGTTACACCGACAGGGGGGGAGGCTATGGCTACACCTTC	TRBJ1-2	TRBV6-5	TRBD1	.
CASSVESAGELFF	TGTGCCAGCAGCGTAGAATCGGCCGGGGAGCTGTTTTTT	TRBJ2-2	TRBV9	.	.
CASSLYRDSNQPQHF	TGTGCCAGCAGCTTATACAGGGATAGCAATCAGCCCCAGCATTTT	TRBJ1-5	TRBV7-8	.	.
CASSHRSPYEQYF	TGTGCCAGCAGCCATCGTTCTCCCTACGAGCAGTACTTC	TRBJ2-7	TRBV3-1/TRBV3-2	.	.
CASSLRSGNTIYF	TGTGCCAGCAGTTTACGCTCTGGAAACACCATATATTTT	TRBJ1-3	TRBV28	.	.
CASSLPGQGPRTNTGELFF	TGTGCCAGCAGCTTACCCGGACAGGGACCCAGGACGAACACCGGGGAGCTGTTTTTT	TRBJ2-2	TRBV7-9	TRBD1	.
CARKAGSSTDTQYF	TGTGCCAGGAAGGCAGGATCTAGCACAGATACGCAGTATTTT	TRBJ2-3	TRBV2	.	.
CASSGPGQGRYEQYF	TGTGCCAGCAGCGGGCCGGGACAGGGCAGGTACGAGCAGTACTTC	TRBJ2-7	TRBV2	TRBD1	.
CASSEGASFREKLFF	TGTGCCAGCAGTGAAGGGGCCTCCTTCAGGGAAAAACTGTTTTTT	TRBJ1-4	TRBV6-1	.	.
CASSFPQNRRSSYEQYF	TGTGCCAGCAGTTTCCCGCAAAACAGAAGAAGCTCCTACGAGCAGTACTTC	TRBJ2-7	TRBV28	.	.
CAWSVTQGYSGSPLHF	TGTGCCTGGAGTGTTACCCAAGGCTATTCGGGTTCACCCCTCCACTTT	TRBJ1-6	TRBV30	.	.
CASTLGLASYEQYF	TGTGCCAGCACCCTGGGACTAGCGTCCTACGAGCAGTACTTC	TRBJ2-7	TRBV7-2	TRBD2	.
CASSLGTSIRPDTQYF	TGTGCCAGCAGCCTCGGGACTAGCATTCGGCCAGATACGCAGTATTTT	TRBJ2-3	TRBV6-6	TRBD2	.
CASSVGGAFQSGANVLTF	TGTGCCAGCAGTGTAGGTGGGGCTTTTCAATCTGGGGCCAACGTCCTGACTTTC	TRBJ2-6	TRBV25-1	.	.
CASQSSGTYNSPLHF	TGTGCCAGCCAGAGTTCGGGGACCTATAATTCACCCCTCCACTTT	TRBJ1-6	TRBV2	.	.
CASRHTDYSNQPQHF	TGTGCCAGCAGGCATACAGATTATAGCAATCAGCCCCAGCATTTT	TRBJ1-5	TRBV6-1	.	.
CASSEREPRHEQFF	TGTGCCAGCAGTGAGCGGGAGCCCCGTCATGAGCAGTTCTTC	TRBJ2-1	TRBV9	TRBD2	.
CASSFETASYEQYF	TGTGCCAGCAGCTTTGAGACAGCCAGTTACGAGCAGTACTTC	TRBJ2-7	TRBV7-2	.	.
CASSRTGFNQPQHF	TGTGCCAGCTCACGGACAGGTTTCAATCAGCCCCAGCATTTT	TRBJ1-5	TRBV18	TRBD1	.
CASSIRRVNEQFF	TGTGCCAGTAGTATACGCAGGGTCAATGAGCAGTTCTTC	TRBJ2-1	TRBV19	.	.
CASTQFRDTEAFF	TGTGCCAGCACACAATTCAGGGACACTGAAGCTTTCTTT	TRBJ1-1	TRBV6-6	.	.
CASSSQVAGFTDTQYF	TGTGCCAGCAGCTCCCAAGTAGCGGGTTTCACAGATACGCAGTATTTT	TRBJ2-3	TRBV7-9	TRBD2	.
CASSTGLAGSSYEQYF	TGTGCCAGCAGCACCGGACTAGCGGGGTCCTCCTACGAGCAGTACTTC	TRBJ2-7	TRBV7-2	TRBD2	once
CASSQPTGQNTEAFF	TGCGCCAGCAGCCAACCAACCGGACAGAACACTGAAGCTTTCTTT	TRBJ1-1	TRBV4-1	.	.
CASSQGGGGGYTF	TGTGCCAGCAGCCAAGGCGGGGGAGGCGGCTACACCTTC	TRBJ1-2	TRBV7-2	.	.
CASSVPGLAPVEQFF	TGTGCCAGCAGCGTACCGGGACTAGCCCCTGTTGAGCAGTTCTTC	TRBJ2-1	TRBV28	TRBD2	once
CAISGGTHNSPLHF	TGTGCCATCAGTGGAGGGACTCACAATTCACCCCTCCACTTT	TRBJ1-6	TRBV10-3	.	few
CASSYIGRGGGHEQFF	TGTGCCAGCAGTTACATAGGGCGGGGGGGCGGACATGAGCAGTTCTTC	TRBJ2-1	TRBV6-6	TRBD2	.
CAISESRDRGNEQYF	TGTGCCATCAGTGAGTCCCGGGACAGGGGGAACGAGCAGTACTTC	TRBJ2-7	TRBV10-3	TRBD1	few
CASSVGGLAGNYEQYF	TGTGCCAGCAGCGTAGGGGGACTAGCGGGAAACTACGAGCAGTACTTC	TRBJ2-7	TRBV9	TRBD2	.
CASSSPGQGGGQPQHF	TGTGCCAGCAGCTCACCAGGACAGGGAGGGGGTCAGCCCCAGCATTTT	TRBJ1-5	TRBV2	TRBD1	.
CASSLGGQGRNTIYF	TGTGCCAGCAGTTTAGGAGGACAGGGAAGAAACACCATATATTTT	TRBJ1-3	TRBV28	TRBD1	.
CASSGTGDGYTF	TGTGCCAGCAGCGGGACAGGGGACGGCTACACCTTC	TRBJ1-2	TRBV9	TRBD1	few
CASRDEQGGPVNEQYF	TGTGCCAGCAGGGACGAACAGGGGGGACCTGTCAACGAGCAGTACTTC	TRBJ2-7	TRBV2	TRBD1	few
CASSLMVKTGTSPLHF	TGTGCCAGCAGCTTAATGGTGAAGACAGGGACCTCACCCCTCCACTTT	TRBJ1-6	TRBV7-2	TRBD1	few
CASSSGQSEETQYF	TGTGCCAGCAGTTCAGGACAGTCAGAAGAGACCCAGTACTTC	TRBJ2-5	TRBV27	.	.
CASSPGTAYNSPLHF	TGTGCCAGCTCACCAGGTACAGCCTATAATTCACCCCTCCATTTT	TRBJ1-6	TRBV18	.	.
CASSGGAFSYNSPLHF	TGTGCCAGCAGCGGTGGGGCTTTCTCCTATAATTCACCCCTCCACTTT	TRBJ1-6	TRBV11-2	.	.
CAAAGGLADTQYF	TGTGCTGCTGCGGGAGGGCTGGCAGATACGCAGTATTTT	TRBJ2-3	TRBV7-9	TRBD2	.
CASSQDFGPGELFF	TGTGCCAGCAGCCAAGATTTCGGTCCCGGGGAGCTGTTTTTT	TRBJ2-2	TRBV4-2	.	.
CASSLVGTRLTDTQYF	TGTGCCAGCAGCTTAGTTGGGACTAGGCTCACAGATACGCAGTATTTT	TRBJ2-3	TRBV7-2	TRBD2	.
CASSMAWSYNSPLHF	TGTGCCAGCAGTATGGCTTGGTCCTATAATTCACCCCTCCACTTT	TRBJ1-6	TRBV6-5	.	.
CASSYSPGLAVSYNEQFF	TGTGCCAGCAGTTACTCTCCGGGACTAGCGGTCTCCTACAATGAGCAGTTCTTC	TRBJ2-1	TRBV6-2/TRBV6-3	TRBD2	.
CASSFGRAGTTSSYNEQFF	TGTGCCAGCAGCTTCGGTCGGGCGGGAACTACGAGCTCCTACAATGAGCAGTTCTTC	TRBJ2-1	TRBV7-9	.	.